The entry below describes one TCR beta chain. Its antigen is undetermined. The record originates from a study of T cell responses to AZD1222 COVID-19 vaccine. Study outcomes and limitations: Every sample of the repertoires postdated the peak T cell response. The donor group comprised mostly white British people and more females; the analysis possibly underestimated clonal diversity. AZD1222 recipients seropositive at baseline numbered only six. CD4 TCRs linked to vaccination spanned spike, dominating at 160-218 and 743-854.

This table comes from immunoSEQ multiplex PCR, and its TCRdb copy is limited to in-frame clones, with some not included. The sample includes 140,000 to 150,000 clones, roughly 91% seen only once; the top ten take roughly 9.1%. The CDR3 covers 16 residues. Germline lookup yields CDR1 SGHRS and CDR2 YFSETQ. Trimming cost V 3 bases and J 1 base, with 16 bases left between them. This specimen was peripheral blood, taken on day 0 of AZD1222 vaccination. This chain links TRBV5-1 with TRBJ2-5, with D possibly called TRBD1 or TRBD2 (5 bases each). This clonotype was obtained from an adult in good health. The CDR3 DNA sequence: TGCGCCAGCAGCTACCACTCCGGGACGGTCCAAGAGACCCAGTACTTC. Its protein is CASSYHSGTVQETQYF.